This T cell receptor (beta chain) comes out of a study of beta chain features in type 1 diabetes. Study details: Examination covered roughly 100,000,000 sorted cells spanning all samples.

Comments on this clone: Its cognate antigen is unknown.

TCRB transcripts that were expressed got sequenced, as all of the isolated RNA had been reverse transcribed. Generated by immunoSEQ multiplex PCR, the TCRdb table keeps only in-frame clones and is missing some. The data contain about 650,000 clones, 9.5% to 15% of them singletons. V was trimmed by 5 bases and J by 5 bases, leaving 13 bases between them. Germline loops: CDR1 WNHNN, CDR2 SYGVQD (reference sequence). This CDR3 has 14 residues. Overall study results and limits: All four CD4+ subsets of Type 1 diabetes patients contained TCRB CDR3s that were moderately but significantly shorter. Within the patient group, naive, central memory and Treg TCRB repertoires appeared more similar to each other than within healthy donors. Sequencing the cDNA could make cells with high TCR expression show up more than they should.

Purities in excess of 95% were seen in all sorted populations. The chain couples TRBV10-1 to TRBJ2-1; D is perhaps TRBD1 or TRBD2 (5 bases each). The sample comprised naive CD4+ T cells from blood. This receptor was identified in a man aged 25 to 45 with type 1 diabetes. The CDR3 DNA follows: TGCGCCAGCAGTTCCGGGACGGTGAACAATGAGCAGTTCTTC. Amino acids: CASSSGTVNNEQFF.